The rows below give T cell receptor beta chains drawn from one sample of a study of T cells in tumors after PD-1 blockade. Assay used: immunoSEQ multiplex PCR; TCRdb lists only in-frame clones, some missing. The table lists 11,000 to 15,000 clones, 55% to 70% of them singletons, with roughly 30% in the top ten. The material sequenced was tumor tissue, taken after anti-PD-1 treatment. All receptors come from a human donor with cutaneous squamous cell carcinoma. CDR3s include the opening cysteine and the closing phenylalanine or tryptophan. D genes are given only for firm matches. Clone size is shown for a subset of rows, as once, few, many or a class of expanded clone.

len: 14; abundance: .; d_gene: .; v_gene: TRBV19; j_gene: TRBJ2-5; CDR3nt: TGTGCCAGTAGTTCCGTCACCAGGGGAGAGACCCAGTACTTC; CDR3aa: CASSSVTRGETQYF
len: 15; abundance: few; d_gene: .; v_gene: TRBV11-3; j_gene: TRBJ2-5; CDR3nt: TGTGCCAGCAGTACCCGTCAGGCAGGTCAAGAGACCCAGTACTTC; CDR3aa: CASSTRQAGQETQYF
len: 13; abundance: .; d_gene: TRBD1; v_gene: TRBV5-1; j_gene: TRBJ1-2; CDR3nt: TGCGCCAGCAGCTCGGGACAGGTGAATGGCTACACCTTC; CDR3aa: CASSSGQVNGYTF
len: 16; abundance: .; d_gene: TRBD1; v_gene: TRBV28; j_gene: TRBJ2-1; CDR3nt: TGTGCCAGCAGTCAAGGGGGGACAGGGGGTTGGAATGAGCAGTTCTTC; CDR3aa: CASSQGGTGGWNEQFF
len: 15; abundance: .; d_gene: .; v_gene: TRBV15; j_gene: TRBJ2-7; CDR3nt: TGTGCCACCAGCAGAGACAACACGAGAAGGGACGAGCAGTACTTC; CDR3aa: CATSRDNTRRDEQYF
len: 12; abundance: .; d_gene: TRBD1; v_gene: TRBV30; j_gene: TRBJ2-2; CDR3nt: TGTGCCGGGGACAGGGGGTCCGGGGAGCTGTTTTTT; CDR3aa: CAGDRGSGELFF
len: 13; abundance: .; d_gene: .; v_gene: TRBV11-3; j_gene: TRBJ2-5; CDR3nt: TGTGCCAGCAGCCTGGACGCGTCCGGGACCCAGTACTTC; CDR3aa: CASSLDASGTQYF
len: 14; abundance: few; d_gene: .; v_gene: TRBV28; j_gene: TRBJ2-7; CDR3nt: TGTGCCAGCAGAGCGAGTAGCGGAACCTACGAGCAGTACTTC; CDR3aa: CASRASSGTYEQYF
len: 15; abundance: .; d_gene: .; v_gene: TRBV6-6; j_gene: TRBJ2-4; CDR3nt: TGTGCCAGCAGTTACTCCGGGGGCGGGGAAAACATTCAGTACTTC; CDR3aa: CASSYSGGGENIQYF
len: 15; abundance: .; d_gene: .; v_gene: TRBV7-9; j_gene: TRBJ2-2; CDR3nt: TGTGCCAGCATCCCCCAGGGAGAGAACACCGGGGAGCTGTTTTTT; CDR3aa: CASIPQGENTGELFF
len: 18; abundance: .; d_gene: TRBD2; v_gene: TRBV20-1; j_gene: TRBJ2-3; CDR3nt: TGCAGTGCTAGTCCTAGCGGGAGTGTTATTATAGGCACAGATACGCAGTATTTT; CDR3aa: CSASPSGSVIIGTDTQYF
len: 15; abundance: .; d_gene: TRBD1; v_gene: TRBV23-1; j_gene: TRBJ1-5; CDR3nt: TGCGCCAGCAGTCGGGGTGCAGGGGGGAATCAGCCCCAGCATTTT; CDR3aa: CASSRGAGGNQPQHF
len: 13; abundance: .; d_gene: .; v_gene: TRBV11-3; j_gene: TRBJ1-2; CDR3nt: TGTGCCAGCAGCTTCAGTGCTGGGGGTGGCTACACCTTC; CDR3aa: CASSFSAGGGYTF
len: 15; abundance: .; d_gene: TRBD1; v_gene: TRBV19; j_gene: TRBJ2-5; CDR3nt: TGTGCCAGCGGACAGCTAGACAGGGGGCGGGAGACCCAGTACTTC; CDR3aa: CASGQLDRGRETQYF
len: 14; abundance: .; d_gene: TRBD1; v_gene: TRBV19; j_gene: TRBJ1-1; CDR3nt: TGTGCCAGTAGTATAGGGACAGGGAACACTGAAGCTTTCTTT; CDR3aa: CASSIGTGNTEAFF
len: 13; abundance: .; d_gene: .; v_gene: TRBV5-4; j_gene: TRBJ1-2; CDR3nt: TGTGCCAGCAGCTTGGGTGACAGAATGGGCTACACCTTC; CDR3aa: CASSLGDRMGYTF
len: 13; abundance: .; d_gene: TRBD2; v_gene: TRBV29-1; j_gene: TRBJ2-1; CDR3nt: TGCAGCGACAAGAAACGGGGGGGCGGTGAGCAGTTCTTC; CDR3aa: CSDKKRGGGEQFF
len: 13; abundance: .; d_gene: .; v_gene: TRBV12-3/TRBV12-4; j_gene: TRBJ1-2; CDR3nt: TGTGCCAGCACCGGCCCGGCTAACTATGGCTACACCTTC; CDR3aa: CASTGPANYGYTF
len: 13; abundance: medium-sized; d_gene: .; v_gene: TRBV6-5; j_gene: TRBJ1-2; CDR3nt: TGTGCCAGCAGCTACTCCCCGAACTATGGCTACACCTTC; CDR3aa: CASSYSPNYGYTF
len: 12; abundance: .; d_gene: .; v_gene: TRBV2; j_gene: TRBJ2-3; CDR3nt: TGTGCCAGCAGAGAAGGACCAGATACGCAGTATTTT; CDR3aa: CASREGPDTQYF
len: 13; abundance: .; d_gene: TRBD1; v_gene: TRBV5-6; j_gene: TRBJ1-1; CDR3nt: TGTGCCAGCAGCACCTACAGGGGGCCTGAAGCTTTCTTT; CDR3aa: CASSTYRGPEAFF
len: 17; abundance: .; d_gene: TRBD1; v_gene: TRBV5-1; j_gene: TRBJ1-4; CDR3nt: TGCGCCAGCAGCTCGCCCAGCCTTGACAGGGGATATGAAAAACTGTTTTTT; CDR3aa: CASSSPSLDRGYEKLFF
len: 17; abundance: .; d_gene: TRBD2; v_gene: TRBV7-2; j_gene: TRBJ2-4; CDR3nt: TGTGCCAGCAGTTCCCCCCGGGGGGGACTTTACGGAAACATTCAGTACTTC; CDR3aa: CASSSPRGGLYGNIQYF
len: 17; abundance: .; d_gene: TRBD2; v_gene: TRBV19; j_gene: TRBJ2-3; CDR3nt: TGTGCCAGTATCGAGAGCGGACTAGCCCGTTCCACAGATACGCAGTATTTT; CDR3aa: CASIESGLARSTDTQYF
len: 16; abundance: .; d_gene: .; v_gene: TRBV7-9; j_gene: TRBJ2-1; CDR3nt: TGTGCCAGCAGCTCACGTGGGGGTACGAGTATGAATGAGCAGTTCTTC; CDR3aa: CASSSRGGTSMNEQFF
len: 16; abundance: .; d_gene: TRBD2; v_gene: TRBV19; j_gene: TRBJ2-1; CDR3nt: TGTGCTACAAAGGGGCTAGCGGGAGTCCTTGGCAATGAGCAGTTCTTC; CDR3aa: CATKGLAGVLGNEQFF
len: 19; abundance: .; d_gene: TRBD2; v_gene: TRBV7-7; j_gene: TRBJ2-6; CDR3nt: TGTGCTAGCAGCTTACGACTAGCGGGAGCCGACTCTGGGGCCAACGTCCTGACTTTC; CDR3aa: CASSLRLAGADSGANVLTF
len: 14; abundance: .; d_gene: .; v_gene: TRBV7-2; j_gene: TRBJ2-7; CDR3nt: TGTGCCAGCAGCTTAGCGGGCTGGTCCTACGAGCAGTACTTC; CDR3aa: CASSLAGWSYEQYF
len: 10; abundance: .; d_gene: .; v_gene: TRBV20-1; j_gene: TRBJ2-5; CDR3nt: TGCAGTGCCGGAGAAGAGACCCAGTACTTC; CDR3aa: CSAGEETQYF
len: 14; abundance: .; d_gene: .; v_gene: TRBV27; j_gene: TRBJ1-2; CDR3nt: TGTGCCAGCAGTCCCCAAGGTGGAGGTTATGGCTACACCTTC; CDR3aa: CASSPQGGGYGYTF
len: 12; abundance: .; d_gene: .; v_gene: TRBV7-9; j_gene: TRBJ1-2; CDR3nt: TGTGCCAGCAGCGTAGCCACCTATGGCTACACCTTC; CDR3aa: CASSVATYGYTF
len: 14; abundance: .; d_gene: .; v_gene: TRBV4-1; j_gene: TRBJ2-1; CDR3nt: TGCGCCAGCAGCCGGGCTAGCGATTACAATGAGCAGTTCTTC; CDR3aa: CASSRASDYNEQFF
len: 13; abundance: .; d_gene: .; v_gene: TRBV28; j_gene: TRBJ1-5; CDR3nt: TGTGCCAGCAGTTCCCAGGGGAATCAGCCCCAGCATTTT; CDR3aa: CASSSQGNQPQHF
len: 15; abundance: few; d_gene: TRBD1; v_gene: TRBV7-2; j_gene: TRBJ2-7; CDR3nt: TGTGCCAGCAGCTTAGATCCACAGGGGGCCGGCGAGCAGTACTTC; CDR3aa: CASSLDPQGAGEQYF
len: 15; abundance: .; d_gene: .; v_gene: TRBV9; j_gene: TRBJ2-1; CDR3nt: TGTGCCAGCAGCGGGGCGGGTGAGCCTTACAATGAGCAGTTCTTC; CDR3aa: CASSGAGEPYNEQFF
len: 15; abundance: few; d_gene: .; v_gene: TRBV18; j_gene: TRBJ2-3; CDR3nt: TGTGCCAGCTCACCATTGGGGGGATACACAGATACGCAGTATTTT; CDR3aa: CASSPLGGYTDTQYF
len: 15; abundance: .; d_gene: .; v_gene: TRBV9; j_gene: TRBJ1-6; CDR3nt: TGTGCCAGCAGCGCCGCAGGGGCTTATAATTCACCCCTCCACTTT; CDR3aa: CASSAAGAYNSPLHF
len: 14; abundance: medium-sized; d_gene: .; v_gene: TRBV5-4; j_gene: TRBJ1-1; CDR3nt: TGTGCCAGCATCCAACGGCCCGGGAACACTGAAGCTTTCTTT; CDR3aa: CASIQRPGNTEAFF
len: 14; abundance: .; d_gene: .; v_gene: TRBV28; j_gene: TRBJ2-7; CDR3nt: TGTGCCAGCAGTCCCGGACCCGGGTCCTACGAGCAGTACTTC; CDR3aa: CASSPGPGSYEQYF
len: 13; abundance: .; d_gene: .; v_gene: TRBV5-1; j_gene: TRBJ2-7; CDR3nt: TGCGCCAGCAGCTTTTCAACCGGGTACGAGCAGTACTTC; CDR3aa: CASSFSTGYEQYF
len: 13; abundance: once; d_gene: .; v_gene: TRBV7-2; j_gene: TRBJ2-7; CDR3nt: TGTGCCAGCAGCTTATCTTTAGCCCACGAGCAGTACTTC; CDR3aa: CASSLSLAHEQYF
len: 16; abundance: .; d_gene: TRBD1; v_gene: TRBV7-9; j_gene: TRBJ1-4; CDR3nt: TGTGCCAGCAGCCTAGGGGGCGTGGAAGCTAATGAAAAACTGTTTTTT; CDR3aa: CASSLGGVEANEKLFF
len: 15; abundance: .; d_gene: TRBD1; v_gene: TRBV5-1; j_gene: TRBJ1-5; CDR3nt: TGCGCCAGCAGCCTACAAGGACAGGTCCATCAGCCCCAGCATTTT; CDR3aa: CASSLQGQVHQPQHF